This TCR beta chain was found in a study of CD8+ T cells in alopecia areata. Overall study: In an open-label trial, patients got 5 to 10 mg tofacitinib twice daily.

Treatment: oral pan-JAK inhibitor, 5-10 mg twice daily. This clone was counted a few times. Germline V CDR1 and CDR2: SGHDN, FVKESK. The CDR3 is made up of 12 amino acids. The V end lost 1 base, the J end lost 4 bases, and 5 bases lay between the germline ends. Extracted from the samples, RNA was reverse transcribed into cDNA to serve as the sequencing template. Profiled with immunoSEQ multiplex PCR; TCRdb holds only in-frame clones, not every one. Of about 210,000 clones in the sample, roughly two fifths were seen once. The source of this sequence is a human donor with alopecia areata. The sample consisted of CD4+ T cells sorted from blood, taken at week 34, from a patient treated with tofacitinib. This rearrangement joins TRBV14 to TRBJ2-7; a possible D gene is TRBD2 (5 bases). The CDR3 DNA follows: TGTGCCAGCAGCCAAGGGAGGTACGAGCAGTACTTC. Translation: CASSQGRYEQYF.